A single T cell receptor (beta chain) is shown here with its context. Its antigen has not been determined. Base qualities are not at hand, and no much larger clone is one base apart. Donors were under 40 systemically healthy Caucasian individuals from Russia aged roughly 6 to 95 years. Each donor gave 8 to 10 milliliters of peripheral blood, collected into EDTA-treated Vacutainer tubes. Ficoll-Paque density-gradient centrifugation was used to isolate PBMCs, with at least 7 million obtained per sample. Total RNA was extracted from PBMCs with Trizol reagent, with at least 6 micrograms obtained per sample. Naive CD45RAhigh/CD27high T cell percentages were measured by flow cytometry on a PBMC aliquot from every donor. Library preparation used 5' RACE. The listed sequencing device is Illumina HiSeq 2500. A second PCR of roughly 6 to 11 cycles was run with a J-beta primer mix and a sample-barcoded 5' primer. Each TCR beta cDNA molecule received a unique molecular identifier from a template-switch 5' adaptor carrying 12 random nucleotides. Each sample yielded at least 2.5 million CDR3-containing paired-end reads. The Mint cDNA synthesis kit, primed by a TRBC-specific oligonucleotide, was used to synthesize first-strand cDNA from all RNA. All cDNA was treated with uracil-DNA glycosylase and then went through a first 18-cycle PCR with the universal primers M1SS and BC2_uni_R. The authors' analysis ran thus. Normalization of each sample was performed by random selection of 1 million high-quality reads, each carrying a distinct molecular identifier. Instead of being binned into consensus sequences, reads with shared molecular identifiers were discarded. CDR3 identification, clonotype clustering and error correction used MiTCR with a Q25 quality threshold and the strictest error-elimination algorithm. Lower-bound total TCR beta diversity was estimated with a nonparametric unseen species model using Euler transformation. TCRdb took the public reads, trimmed them with fastp at Q25, ran MiXCR for clone calling and kept in-frame beta chains. Duplicate CDR3 protein sequences are folded into a single record with the most common DNA and genes. In this record, the V and J calls reflect TCRdb's handling and not the investigators' own analysis. The sample table lists under 800,000 distinct CDR3 sequences, roughly 44% of them with a count of one. Jointly, the top ten make up 20% to 25% of the sample.

Taken from the germline V gene (reference sequence), the CDR1 and CDR2 loops are MNHEY and SMNVEV. From the cysteine up to the phenylalanine, the CDR3 has a length of 15 residues. Here the CDR3 DNA is all that survives: 45 bases in frame from base 1. Relative to germline, V is missing 7 bases and J is missing 6 bases, with 9 bases of the junction outside any gene match. This record comes from a study of blood T cells in healthy people across ages (dated by TCRdb to 2014 to 2015). Regarding the study in general: Template switching captured roughly one uniquely barcoded TCR beta cDNA molecule per two T cells in model experiments. The study measured age-related changes in TCR beta repertoire diversity using deep sequencing normalized with unique cDNA molecular identifiers. Donors were grouped into four age groups: young (average roughly 15 years), middle-aged (less than 40), aged (around 62) and long-lived (about 82). Using the same blood draw, the study looked at two additional independent replicas of 1 million unique cDNA reads for two donors, one aged 18 to 30 and the other aged 80 or older. To avoid experimental bias, donors of different ages were spread randomly across the sequencing lanes.

The research as a whole found: As age increased, observed TCR beta diversity per million T cells dropped in a roughly linear way, and a significant reduction was already evident by age about 40. Donor CMV infection status was unknown, potentially confounding age-related changes in expanded clonotypes. Compared with the aged group, more naive CD4+ T cells, fewer expanded clones and increased TCR diversity were shown by the long-lived group, suggesting age selection. A strong correlation was found between observed TCR beta diversity and the percentage of naive T cells measured by flow cytometry. Conclusive comparison of naive and antigen-experienced compartments was prevented by the profiling of bulk unsorted PBMCs. Estimates of total diversity based on one million sequenced T cells were considered lower bounds and underestimates.

The chain uses TRBV27 and TRBJ2-1; the central 10 bases match TRBD2. Sequencing was performed on blood. This clonotype was sampled from a woman in her fifties or sixties in good health. The encoded CDR3 is CASTSGTSVINEQFF. At the DNA level, the sequence is TGTGCCAGCACATCCGGGACTAGCGTCATCAATGAGCAGTTCTTC.